What follows are 2 T cell receptor beta chains derived from one specimen sequenced in a study of MAIT cells during Salmonella Paratyphi A infection. Study-level results: MAIT TRBV usage was oligoclonal, favouring TRBV20 and TRBV6.

Antigen specificity for these receptors is unknown. As for time point: before S. Paratyphi A challenge (baseline). The MAIT cell gate was Valpha7.2+ CD161+ T cells, sorted by flow cytometry. TCRdb reprocessed the 5' RACE reads with MiXCR, giving one entry per CDR3 protein. The sample contains just over 1,400 distinct CDR3 sequences, around 52% of which appear only once. The sequenced sample was MAIT cells from blood, obtained at the first sampling point of the challenge study. Receptors originate from a person between 18 and 75 years old who was deliberately infected with Salmonella Paratyphi A in a paratyphoid fever challenge study.

The chain is built from TRBV20-1 and TRBJ2-1; D may be TRBD1 (5 bases). CDR1 is DFQATT and CDR2 is SNEGSKA in the germline V gene (reference sequence). V was trimmed by 0 bases and J by 2 bases, leaving 8 bases between them. This CDR3 comprises 14 residues. The CDR3 protein is CSAREGPPYNEQFF. In DNA form, the CDR3 reads TGCAGTGCTAGAGAGGGGCCCCCCTACAATGAGCAGTTCTTC.

The J gene is TRBJ2-5, the V gene TRBV20-1; 9 bases agree with TRBD2. The CDR3 is made up of 16 amino acids. Germline assignment: CDR1 DFQATT and CDR2 SNEGSKA (reference sequence). Unmatched junction bases numbered 7, after V lost 0 bases and J lost 2 bases. The DNA of the CDR3 is TGCAGTGCTAGAGATCTGGGCGGGGGGGTACAAGAGACCCAGTACTTC. Translated: CSARDLGGGVQETQYF.